Sequencing of this TCR beta chain was carried out in a study of OX40 agonist ivuxolimab in advanced cancers. In the case of this clone: Its specificity is unknown.

Regarding the study as a whole: On average, CD8+ T cells had more expanded clones than CD4+. Near-lowest levels of clonal expansion characterized partial responders at 0.1-3.0 mg/kg.

Trimming shortened V by 6 bases and J by 3 bases, and 9 bases separated the two germline ends. The CDR3 extends over 11 amino acids. The V gene's germline CDR1 is DFQATT and CDR2 SNEGSKA (reference sequence). Clones were read by immunoSEQ multiplex PCR, and TCRdb kept only the in-frame ones, dropping some. The table records tens of thousands of clones, 90% of them present only once. The source of this sequence is an adult with an advanced solid tumor such as melanoma, head and neck, liver or kidney cancer. The chain joins TRBV20-1 to TRBJ2-7; no clear D gene. This specimen was CD4+ or CD8+ T cells sorted from blood, taken in a trial of the OX40 agonist ivuxolimab. The CDR3 loop is CSAMNNYEQYF. The CDR3 coding sequence is TGCAGTGCCATGAACAACTACGAGCAGTACTTC.